This TCR beta chain was identified during a study of neurological immune-mediated disorders. Broader study findings: When grouped phylogenetically, the repertoires of 18 of the 34 multiple sclerosis patients fell together in one related-CDR3 cluster, which is a possible signature.

With 10-nucleotide random UMIs included, cDNA was synthesized by 5'RACE. TCRdb reprocessed the 5' RACE reads via MiXCR and lists one record per CDR3 protein. Altogether around 61,000 distinct CDR3 sequences are present, approximately 5.1% being singletons, with the ten largest covering roughly 6%. The CDR3 extends over 15 amino acids. After removal of 0 bases from V and 3 bases from J, the junction contained 2 bases not matched to a gene. The V gene's germline CDR1 is SGHRS and CDR2 YFSETQ. The starting material, 2 million PBMCs stored at -80 C, gave rise to the unsorted libraries. There are many counts of this clonotype. What it binds is unknown.

Sequenced sample: PBMCs. The receptor's source is a human donor with multiple sclerosis. The donor label of this sample is uncertain. The chain is built from TRBV5-1 and TRBJ2-7; 11 bases match TRBD1. CDR3 loop: CASSLGTGGFYEQYF. The CDR3 DNA reads as TGCGCCAGCAGCTTGGGGACAGGGGGCTTCTACGAGCAGTACTTC.